This entry concerns a single TCR beta chain. Authors' analysis steps: Amplification from reference gene primers served as the basis for estimated nucleated cell counts. Some clones are missing from TCRdb's copy, which holds only in-frame ones; the method was immunoSEQ multiplex PCR. V, J and clone size derive from that table, while D and trimming were established from the DNA sequence. Of 190,000 or so clones listed, less than 85% were seen once; the top ten hold approximately 19%. The data are from a study of blood T cell repertoires in COVID-19. Germline values: CDR1 SGHDT, CDR2 YYEEEE. The CDR3 contains 16 residues. Unmatched junction bases numbered 12, after V lost 4 bases and J lost 5 bases.

The sample comprised PBMCs or T cells enriched from blood (not recorded which). The V and J genes are TRBV5-6 and TRBJ2-3, with 8 bases aligning to TRBD1. This TCR derives from a man aged 35-49 years who had recovered from COVID-19. CDR3 protein: CASSPSPGTGGDTQYF. The CDR3 bases are TGTGCCAGCAGCCCGAGTCCCGGGACAGGAGGAGATACGCAGTATTTT.